This record looks at one TCR beta chain sequence and its context. Its specificity is not known. Sequencing targeted expressed TCRB transcripts, as all isolated RNA had been reverse transcribed. Sequenced by immunoSEQ multiplex PCR; TCRdb stores in-frame clones only, minus some. Of 150,000 to 200,000 clones listed, roughly 9% were seen once; the top ten hold about 0.7%. These data originate in a study of beta chain features in type 1 diabetes. The study, taken as a whole, reports: Type 1 diabetes patients had moderately but significantly shorter TCRB CDR3s in all four CD4+ subsets. Cells with high TCR expression could be over-represented when cDNA is sequenced.

The receptor was isolated from a woman younger than 45 with type 1 diabetes. Sequenced input: central memory CD4+ T cells from blood.

CDR3 sequence reads: CASSTYTSGSDTQYF. CDR3 nucleotide sequence: TGTGCCAGCTCTACCTACACTAGCGGGAGTGATACGCAGTATTTT. The chain is built from TRBV18 and TRBJ2-3; 11 nucleotides line up with TRBD2. The length of the CDR3 is 15 residues. Germline CDR1 reads KGHSH; CDR2 reads LQKENI. V trimming: 6 bases; J trimming: 6 bases; junction bases outside the gene matches: 8. The full variable domain, completed using reference TRBV18 and TRBJ2-3, is NAGVMQNPRHLVRRRGQEARLRCSPMKGHSHVYWYRQLPEEGLKFMVYLQKENIIDESGMPKERFSAEFPKEGPSILRIQQVVRGDSAAYFCASSTYTSGSDTQYFGPGTRLTVL.